One sample yielded the 17 T cell receptor beta chains listed below, sequenced in a study of blood T cells in healthy people across ages. Together with a sample-barcoded 5' primer, a J-beta primer mix was included in a second PCR lasting about 7 to 11 cycles. TCRdb redid the calling of the 5' RACE reads with MiXCR, one entry per CDR3 protein. The sample carries 1.5 million to 2 million distinct CDR3 sequences, roughly 28% recorded once. Sequences were obtained from blood. The receptors derive from a woman under 40 in good health.

This chain uses TRBV10-3 with TRBJ2-5; 9 bases match TRBD2. Germline-derived CDR1 and CDR2 are ENHRY and SYGVKD. This CDR3 is built from 15 residues. With V trimmed by 4 bases and J by 11 bases, 14 bases remained unmatched. The CDR3 protein is CAISGTSEGLDEQYF. CDR3 in DNA: TGTGCCATCAGTGGGACTAGCGAGGGGTTAGATGAGCAGTACTTC.

J is TRBJ1-2 and V is TRBV15; TRBD1 might be the D (5 bases). The germline V and J ends were trimmed by 5 bases and 2 bases, with 9 bases remaining between them. Per the germline V gene, CDR1 is LNHNV and CDR2 is YYDKDF (reference sequence). CDR3 length equals 13 residues. The DNA for the CDR3 is TGTGCCACCAGCCCGGGACTAAACTATGGCTACACCTTC. The encoded protein is CATSPGLNYGYTF.

The rearrangement joins TRBV4-3 to TRBJ2-5, with TRBD1 matching 10 bases. The V and J ends lost 4 bases and 3 bases, in that order; junction bases with no gene match: 5. Germline CDR1 LGHNA, CDR2 YSLEER. CDR3 length equals 15 residues. The DNA of the CDR3 is TGCGCCAGCAGCCGCCGACAGGGGGCCGAAGAGACCCAGTACTTC. Protein product: CASSRRQGAEETQYF.

This clonotype was picked up a small number of times. The rearrangement uses TRBV12-3 or TRBV12-4 and TRBJ2-7; D is undetermined. The CDR3 is 14 residues long. The V end was cut by 4 bases, the J end by 2 bases, with 12 bases between. The CDR3 region has the DNA TGTGCCAGCAGTTCAAGGCTAACAACCTACGAGCAGTACTTC. Amino acids: CASSSRLTTYEQYF.

This clonotype was observed a few times. The J gene is TRBJ2-1, the V gene TRBV24-1; D is undetermined. The germline V and J ends were trimmed by 3 bases and 10 bases, with 18 bases remaining between them. This CDR3 comprises 15 residues. CDR1 and CDR2 (germline): KGHDR, SFDVKD. The CDR3 DNA is TGTGCCACCAGTGATCTTCAGGACGTAGGAGAGGAGCAGTTCTTC. This sequence encodes CATSDLQDVGEEQFF.

This clonotype has more than one count but fewer than ten. The V call is TRBV4-1, the J call TRBJ2-3, with D uncertain. Per the germline V gene, CDR1 is MGHRA and CDR2 is YSYEKL. Trimming took 1 base from V and 10 from J, leaving 12 bases between them. The CDR3 runs to 13 residues. CDR3 sequence: CASSQVIASSQYF. Written as DNA, the CDR3 is TGCGCCAGCAGCCAAGTGATCGCCTCGTCGCAGTATTTT.

The CDR3 region is CASSLLGDMNTEAFF. In DNA, the CDR3 is TGCGCCAGCAGCCTACTAGGAGACATGAACACTGAAGCTTTCTTT. The J gene is TRBJ1-1, the V gene TRBV5-1; D gene ambiguous. The CDR3 extends over 15 amino acids. Germline V gene sequence: CDR1 SGHRS, CDR2 YFSETQ. V was clipped by 4 bases and J by 0 bases, with 13 bases between them.

This clonotype has a count of ten or more. V gene TRBV20-1 combines with J gene TRBJ1-2; D gene unclear. The V end lost 3 bases, the J end lost 4 bases, and 12 bases lay between the germline ends. This CDR3 comprises 13 residues. Germline CDR1 DFQATT, CDR2 SNEGSKA (reference sequence). The CDR3 protein is CSASLPTGYGYTF. The CDR3 region has the DNA TGCAGTGCTAGCCTCCCAACTGGCTATGGCTACACCTTC.

This clonotype was observed a few times. The chain links TRBV12-3 or TRBV12-4 to TRBJ2-4; tentatively, D is TRBD1 (5 bases). This CDR3 is 17 amino acids long. Trimming stripped 2 bases from V and 1 base from J, with 15 bases between. In DNA, the CDR3 is TGTGCCAGCAGTTTATCTCAGGGCGTTGGGGCCAAAAACATTCAGTACTTC. Translated, it gives CASSLSQGVGAKNIQYF.

In its sample, this clonotype was seen a few times. The V and J genes are TRBV20-1 and TRBJ2-5, with a possible D match to TRBD2 (5 bases). The CDR3 runs 13 residues. Trimming took off 5 bases at V and 1 base at J, with 11 bases between the two ends. Germline V gives CDR1 DFQATT, CDR2 SNEGSKA (reference sequence). The CDR3 sequence: CSAQTTFQETQYF. CDR3 DNA sequence: TGCAGTGCTCAGACTACCTTCCAAGAGACCCAGTACTTC.

Concerning this clonotype: A much more abundant neighbour one base away suggests this may be a read error. The rearrangement uses TRBV7-9 and TRBJ2-7; TRBD2 aligns across 9 bases. The germline CDR1 and CDR2 sequences are SEHNR and FQNEAQ (reference sequence). The CDR3 contains 15 residues. Here the CDR3 reads CGSSSLAGTPYEQYF. The CDR3 DNA reads as TGTGGCAGCAGCTCCCTAGCGGGGACCCCCTACGAGCAGTACTTC.

This clonotype was detected only a few times. The J gene is TRBJ2-4, the V gene TRBV7-2; tentatively, D is TRBD1 (6 bases). The DNA end lines up better with TRBJ2-7; the J call may be wrong. This CDR3 is built from 12 residues. Germline V gives CDR1 SGHTA, CDR2 FQGNSA. CDR3 DNA: TGTGCCAGCAGCGGTCAGGGGTTCGAGCAGTACTTC. Translating gives CASSGQGFEQYF.

Worth noting for this clonotype: Germline and junction disagree at one end, which may indicate a read error. The chain couples TRBV7-9 to TRBJ2-3; 11 bases match TRBD2. Germline-derived CDR1 and CDR2 are SEHNR and FQNEAQ (reference sequence). The CDR3 contains 16 residues. DNA of the CDR3: TGTGCCGGCAGCTTAGGGACTAGCGGAAGCACAGATACGCAGTATTTT. This sequence encodes CAGSLGTSGSTDTQYF.

Notes on this clonotype: At one end the junction does not follow the germline gene, possibly because of a read error. The rearrangement uses TRBV9 and TRBJ2-1, with D tentatively TRBD1 or TRBD2 (5 bases each). The germline V gene has CDR1 SGDLS and CDR2 YYNGEE. The CDR3 is 15 amino acids. Here the CDR3 reads CTSTSRGSTYNERFF. The DNA for the CDR3 is TGTACCAGCACCTCACGGGGCTCTACCTACAATGAGCGGTTCTTC. The full variable domain, in which reference TRBV9 and TRBJ2-1 provide the parts outside the CDR3, is DSGVTQTPKHLITATGQRVTLRCSPRSGDLSVYWYQQSLDQGLQFLIQYYNGEERAKGNILERFSAQQFPDLHSELNLSSLELGDSALYFCTSTSRGSTYNERFFGPGTRLTVL.

This chain connects TRBV15 to TRBJ2-1; perhaps TRBD2 as D (6 bases). Germline values: CDR1 LNHNV, CDR2 YYDKDF (reference sequence). V was trimmed by 0 bases and J by 10 bases, leaving 16 bases between them. CDR3 size: 15 residues. In DNA form, the CDR3 reads TGTGCCACCAGCAGAGATAAGACGGTGGGGAGGGAGCAGTTCTTC. It is translated as CATSRDKTVGREQFF.

The V gene is TRBV5-1, the J gene TRBJ1-2; the D is unclear. Trimming removed 5 bases from V and 4 bases from J, with 6 bases in between. The CDR3 has 11 residues. From germline, CDR1 is SGHRS and CDR2 YFSETQ. The CDR3 protein is CASRLAYGYTF. CDR3 sequence (DNA): TGCGCCAGCAGGCTGGCCTATGGCTACACCTTC. The complete variable domain, with remaining parts taken from reference TRBV5-1 and TRBJ1-2, reads KAGVTQTPRYLIKTRGQQVTLSCSPISGHRSVSWYQQTPGQGLQFLFEYFSETQRNKGNFPGRFSGRQFSNSRSEMNVSTLELGDSALYLCASRLAYGYTFGSGTRLTVV.

This clonotype was seen ten or more times. CDR3 bases: TGCAGCGTAGGCGGCGGCACGGGAGAGACCCAGTACTTC. Protein product: CSVGGGTGETQYF. V is TRBV29-1 and J is TRBJ2-5, with D unclear. Germline CDR1 and CDR2: SQVTM and ANQGSEA. There are 13 residues in the CDR3. Deletions cut 6 bases from V and 4 bases from J, with 15 bases between.